The 30 T cell receptor beta chains listed next were all sequenced from one sample in a study of T cells in Graves' hyperthyroidism and ophthalmopathy. Authors of the study amplified TCR beta CDR3 regions from RNA transcripts. RT-PCR in the first round (using the HTBI primer set) targeted the TCR CDR3. TCRdb re-called the multiplex PCR reads through MiXCR, storing one row per CDR3 protein. The table lists 500,000 to 650,000 distinct CDR3 sequences, about 20% of them singletons. The sequenced sample consisted of blood. The receptors were gathered from a man aged 40-50 years with Graves' ophthalmopathy.

The V gene is TRBV30, the J gene TRBJ2-3, with a possible D match to TRBD2 (5 bases). Trimming pared 8 bases from V and 6 bases from J, leaving 21 bases between. The germline gives CDR1 GTSNPN, CDR2 SVGIG (reference sequence). This CDR3 has 14 residues. CDR3 bases: TGTGCCAGTAGTATTGGAGGCCTTATGGATACGCAGTATTTT. This encodes CASSIGGLMDTQYF. Using reference TRBV30 and TRBJ2-3 for the parts outside the CDR3, the full variable domain is SQTIHQWPATLVQPVGSPLSLECTVEGTSNPNLYWYRQAAGRGLQLLFYSVGIGQISSEVPQNLSASRPQDRQFILSSKKLLLSDSGFYLCASSIGGLMDTQYFGPGTRLTVL.

This clonotype was detected once. The chain joins TRBV3-1 to TRBJ2-7; 9 nucleotides agree with TRBD1. The DNA end favors TRBJ2-1, so the J call may be wrong. The CDR3 sequence is 15 residues long. Per the germline V gene, CDR1 is LGHDT and CDR2 is YNNKEL (reference sequence). The DNA of the CDR3 is TGTGCCAGCAGCTGGGGGGACAGGGCGGCCTACGAGCAGTTCTTC. This encodes CASSWGDRAAYEQFF.

This clonotype has ten or more counts. This chain joins TRBV2 and TRBJ2-7; 9 bases agree with TRBD1. Looked up from germline, CDR1 is SNHLY and CDR2 is FYNNEI. This CDR3 is built from 15 residues. V trimming: 6 bases; J trimming: 0 bases; junction bases outside the gene matches: 6. For the CDR3, the DNA is TGTGCCAGCAGCGACACAGGGGGCCACTCCTACGAGCAGTACTTC. Protein: CASSDTGGHSYEQYF. Full variable domain (missing parts from reference TRBV2 and TRBJ2-7): EPEVTQTPSHQVTQMGQEVILRCVPISNHLYFYWYRQILGQKVEFLVSFYNNEISEKSEIFDDQFSVERPDGSNFTLKIRSTKLEDSAMYFCASSDTGGHSYEQYFGPGTRLTVT.

Many counts were recorded for this clonotype. The CDR3 DNA reads TGTGCCAGCAGTTTATCGTGGACTAGCGGGACTTACGAGCAGTACTTC. Translation: CASSLSWTSGTYEQYF. The chain recombines TRBV27 with TRBJ2-7; TRBD2 matches at 12 bases. This CDR3 spans 16 amino acids. V shed 0 bases and J 4 bases; nucleotides not matched to a gene: 4. CDR1 is MNHEY and CDR2 is SMNVEV in the germline V gene (reference sequence).

This clonotype was detected many times. The chain links TRBV20-1 to TRBJ2-7; TRBD2 matches at 8 bases. The CDR3 has 16 amino acids. The junction had 14 bases not matched to a gene; V was cut back by 4 bases and J by 3 bases. The germline CDR1 and CDR2 sequences are DFQATT and SNEGSKA (reference sequence). The CDR3 DNA is TGCAGTGCTACCCCCCCTTCGGGACTAGTCGGCTACGAGCAGTACTTC. Its protein product is CSATPPSGLVGYEQYF.

This clonotype has a handful of counts. V is TRBV7-9 and J is TRBJ1-2; D is uncertain. Germline values: CDR1 SEHNR, CDR2 FQNEAQ (reference sequence). Trimming took 0 bases from V and 7 from J, leaving 6 bases between them. The CDR3 consists of 12 residues. CDR3 protein: CASSLASAGYTF. CDR3 nucleotide sequence: TGTGCCAGCAGCTTAGCTAGCGCTGGCTACACCTTC.

This clonotype came up many times. V and J are TRBV6-1 and TRBJ2-3, with no clear D. V lost 5 bases to trimming and J lost 6 bases, with 9 bases between them. This CDR3 contains 12 residues. The germline gives CDR1 MNHNS, CDR2 SASEGT. CDR3 amino acids: CASSIAPDTQYF. The CDR3 DNA reads TGTGCCAGCAGTATAGCCCCCGATACGCAGTATTTT.

This clonotype was detected many times. The chain recombines TRBV12-3 or TRBV12-4 with TRBJ1-1; TRBD1 matches 7 bases. V was clipped by 2 bases and J by 6 bases; unmatched bases: 9. The CDR3 has 15 amino acids. This CDR3 is CASSLRGVQGPEAFF. CDR3 sequence (DNA): TGTGCCAGCAGTTTAAGGGGGGTACAGGGGCCTGAAGCTTTCTTT.

Worth noting for this clonotype: Given a much more abundant clone one base away, this may be a read error. The genes are TRBV30 and TRBJ2-7, with 7 bases identical to TRBD2. The closer fit of TRBJ2-1 to the DNA end suggests the J call may be wrong. Germline V CDR1 and CDR2: GTSNPN, SVGIG (reference sequence). CDR3 length: 13 residues. As DNA, the CDR3 is TGTGCCTGGAGGATGAGCGGGGCCTACGAGCAGTTCTTC. It codes for CAWRMSGAYEQFF.

This clonotype was counted ten times or more. The chain uses TRBV20-1 and TRBJ2-5; 8 bases line up with TRBD2. This CDR3 spans 15 amino acids. Per the germline V gene, CDR1 is DFQATT and CDR2 is SNEGSKA (reference sequence). V lost 3 bases to trimming and J lost 1 base; unmatched junction nucleotides: 7. The CDR3 sequence: CSARSLAGSQETQYF. The DNA of the CDR3 is TGCAGTGCTAGGAGCCTAGCGGGCTCCCAAGAGACCCAGTACTTC.

In its sample, this clonotype was seen a few times. The rearrangement uses TRBV14 and TRBJ2-5; 7 bases align to TRBD2. V lost 5 bases and J lost 5; bases outside the gene matches: 14. Germline loops: CDR1 SGHDN, CDR2 FVKESK. CDR3 length: 16 residues. The CDR3 DNA is TGTGCCAGCAGCAAACTACTCGGCGGGAGTGTGGAGACCCAGTACTTC. It yields the protein CASSKLLGGSVETQYF.

The rearrangement joins TRBV10-3 to TRBJ1-1; D is possibly TRBD1 (6 bases). V was pared by 0 bases and J by 8 bases, with 13 bases between. The length of the CDR3 is 14 residues. Germline values: CDR1 ENHRY, CDR2 SYGVKD. The CDR3 spells CAISESTGRREAFF. DNA for the CDR3: TGTGCCATCAGTGAGTCCACAGGGCGAAGGGAAGCTTTCTTT.

This clonotype was seen a handful of times. The chain links TRBV28 to TRBJ2-7; 13 nucleotides align to TRBD2. Germline V gene lookup returns CDR1 MDHEN and CDR2 SYDVKM. V lost 5 bases to trimming and J lost 7 bases; unmatched junction nucleotides: 8. The CDR3 has 15 residues. The CDR3 loop is CASSVLAGGPGEQYF. CDR3 bases: TGTGCCAGCAGTGTACTAGCGGGAGGGCCGGGGGAGCAGTACTTC.

The chain couples TRBV2 to TRBJ1-1; D uncertain. This CDR3 has 11 residues. Trimming took 6 bases from V and 6 from J, leaving 8 bases between them. The germline gives CDR1 SNHLY, CDR2 FYNNEI. The CDR3 DNA sequence: TGTGCCAGCAGATTGAGGGCTGAAGCTTTCTTT. It yields the protein CASRLRAEAFF. Looking up the rest from reference TRBV2 and TRBJ1-1 gives the full variable domain: EPEVTQTPSHQVTQMGQEVILRCVPISNHLYFYWYRQILGQKVEFLVSFYNNEISEKSEIFDDQFSVERPDGSNFTLKIRSTKLEDSAMYFCASRLRAEAFFGQGTRLTVV.

In regard to this clonotype: This could be a read error, since a much larger clone is one nucleotide away. The rearrangement links TRBV27 to TRBJ2-7, with D tentatively TRBD1 (6 bases). The germline V and J ends were trimmed by 5 bases and 7 bases, with 18 bases remaining between them. CDR3 length: 14 residues. Germline V CDR1 and CDR2: MNHEY, SMNVEV (reference sequence). CDR3 in amino acids: CASSPWTDLPEQYF. In DNA, the CDR3 is TGTGCCAGCAGTCCCTGGACAGACCTTCCGGAGCAGTACTTC.

This clonotype has at least ten counts. The J gene is TRBJ2-3, the V gene TRBV5-1; maybe TRBD1 (5 bases). V shed 5 bases and J shed 0 bases, with 19 bases lying between them. Germline V gene sequence: CDR1 SGHRS, CDR2 YFSETQ. This CDR3 comprises 17 residues. CDR3 loop: CASRSWTSMGSTDTQYF. DNA of the CDR3: TGCGCCAGCAGGTCCTGGACATCGATGGGGAGCACAGATACGCAGTATTTT.

This chain connects TRBV13 to TRBJ2-7; D unresolved. This CDR3 comprises 15 residues. Germline CDR1 and CDR2: PRHDT and FYEKMQ (reference sequence). Trimming shortened V by 0 bases and J by 2 bases, and 11 bases separated the two germline ends. CDR3 sequence: CASSLGQRLTYEQYF. The CDR3 DNA reads as TGTGCCAGCAGCTTAGGCCAGAGGCTGACCTACGAGCAGTACTTC.

This rearrangement joins TRBV5-1 to TRBJ1-2; D ambiguous. V was shortened by 0 bases and J by 4 bases, with 7 bases between the two germline ends. The germline V gene has CDR1 SGHRS and CDR2 YFSETQ. The CDR3 spans 13 residues. The CDR3 DNA follows: TGCGCCAGCAGCTTGGGGGAGCGCTATGGCTACACCTTC. Protein sequence: CASSLGERYGYTF.

The chain links TRBV11-3 to TRBJ1-2; D uncertain. V was clipped by 2 bases and J by 4 bases, with 8 bases between them. Germline V CDR1 and CDR2: SGHNT, YENEEA. The CDR3 is 13 residues long. CDR3 sequence (DNA): TGTGCCAGCAGCTTAATTAGCTTCTATGGCTACACCTTC. Amino acids: CASSLISFYGYTF.

This clonotype has ten or more counts. The chain combines TRBV12-3 or TRBV12-4 with TRBJ2-5; D possibly corresponds to TRBD2 (5 bases). This CDR3 contains 14 residues. With 3 bases removed from V and 1 base from J, the gap between germline ends came to 9 bases. In nucleotides, the CDR3 is TGTGCCAGCAGTTTCCGGGAATTCCAAGAGACCCAGTACTTC. Translating gives CASSFREFQETQYF.

This clonotype was seen repeatedly, ten times or more. The J gene is TRBJ2-7, the V gene TRBV7-2; TRBD1 matches at 9 bases. The CDR3 is made up of 15 amino acids. The V segment lost 4 bases and the J segment 3 bases; nucleotides outside the gene matches: 7. CDR1 and CDR2 (germline): SGHTA, FQGNSA. The CDR3 protein is CASSSPTGGHYEQYF. The CDR3 DNA is TGTGCCAGCAGCTCTCCGACAGGGGGGCACTACGAGCAGTACTTC.

This clonotype has at least ten counts. The chain recombines TRBV2 with TRBJ2-1, with a possible D match to TRBD1 (5 bases). Trimming pared 4 bases from V and 0 bases from J, leaving 10 bases between. Looked up from germline, CDR1 is SNHLY and CDR2 is FYNNEI. This CDR3 is built from 15 residues. As DNA, the CDR3 is TGTGCCAGCAGTGTACAGGCTCCCTCCTACAATGAGCAGTTCTTC. Protein product: CASSVQAPSYNEQFF.

The chain carries TRBV7-2 and TRBJ2-7; D might be TRBD2 (5 bases). Looked up from germline, CDR1 is SGHTA and CDR2 is FQGNSA. Trimming shortened V by 5 bases and J by 0 bases, and 11 bases separated the two germline ends. This CDR3 has 14 amino acids. The CDR3 region has the DNA TGTGCCAGCAGCCGGAGCGGTTCCTCCTACGAGCAGTACTTC. This encodes CASSRSGSSYEQYF. The whole variable domain, remainder taken from reference TRBV7-2 and TRBJ2-7, is GAGVSQSPSNKVTEKGKDVELRCDPISGHTALYWYRQSLGQGLEFLIYFQGNSAPDKSGLPSDRFSAERTGGSVSTLTIQRTQQEDSAVYLCASSRSGSSYEQYFGPGTRLTVT.

This clonotype was counted a few times. V is TRBV12-3 or TRBV12-4 and J is TRBJ1-2, with TRBD1 matching over 8 bases. The trim removed 6 bases at V and 7 bases at J, leaving 19 bases unmatched. This CDR3 is built from 17 residues. The DNA for the CDR3 is TGTGCCAGCAGCCGAACGGGTTCGACAGGGGCGAGACGTGGCTACACCTTC. This gives the protein CASSRTGSTGARRGYTF.

The chain uses TRBV6-1 and TRBJ2-3; TRBD1 might be the D (6 bases). V dropped 4 bases and J dropped 1 base, with 15 bases sitting between them. CDR3 length equals 16 residues. Germline CDR1 reads MNHNS; CDR2 reads SASEGT. CDR3 protein: CASSGLSGGRTDTQYF. For the CDR3, the DNA is TGTGCCAGCAGTGGCCTCAGTGGGGGCCGCACAGATACGCAGTATTTT.

This chain joins TRBV12-5 and TRBJ2-1; a weak D match, TRBD2 (6 bases). The CDR3 contains 15 residues. V was shortened by 7 bases and J by 0 bases, with 13 bases between the two germline ends. Germline loops: CDR1 LGHNT, CDR2 FRNRAP. As DNA, the CDR3 is TGTGCTAGTGCTAATGGGGGGAGCTCCTACAATGAGCAGTTCTTC. Amino acids: CASANGGSSYNEQFF.

The table lists this clonotype with a few counts. The V and J genes are TRBV6-1 and TRBJ1-2; 9 bases are a match to TRBD1. There are 13 residues in the CDR3. Germline CDR1 MNHNS, CDR2 SASEGT. V shed 8 bases and J 5 bases; nucleotides not matched to a gene: 6. The CDR3, as DNA: TGTGCCAGCGGAAAGGGACAGGGTTATGGCTACACCTTC. Amino acid sequence: CASGKGQGYGYTF.

The table lists this clonotype with a few counts. The CDR3 loop reads CASSSSGTSGSYEQYF. Here the CDR3 DNA reads TGTGCCAGCAGCTCGTCCGGGACTAGCGGCTCCTACGAGCAGTACTTC. The chain couples TRBV13 to TRBJ2-7; TRBD2 agrees at 11 bases. The germline CDR1 and CDR2 sequences are PRHDT and FYEKMQ (reference sequence). This CDR3 is 16 amino acids long. The V segment lost 4 bases and the J segment 0 bases; nucleotides outside the gene matches: 5.

This sequence joins TRBV19 and TRBJ1-5, with 8 bases matching TRBD1. Trimming at V came to 2 bases and at J to 4 bases, leaving 7 bases not matched to a gene. The V gene's germline CDR1 is LNHDA and CDR2 SQIVND (reference sequence). The CDR3 loop spans 16 amino acids. The CDR3 DNA sequence: TGTGCCAGTAGTATAACCTGGACAGGGAGGAATCAGCCCCAGCATTTT. It translates to CASSITWTGRNQPQHF.

This clonotype was seen only a few times. The V gene is TRBV2, the J gene TRBJ2-1, with 10 positions matching TRBD1. CDR1 and CDR2 (germline): SNHLY, FYNNEI. The CDR3 sequence is 15 residues long. V was clipped by 3 bases and J by 4 bases; unmatched bases: 3. CDR3: CASSEDRGSYNEQFF. CDR3 bases: TGTGCCAGCAGTGAGGACAGGGGGTCATACAATGAGCAGTTCTTC.